What follows are 13 T cell receptor beta chains derived from one specimen sequenced in a study of shared clonotypes between healthy human individuals. The method was immunoSEQ multiplex PCR; TCRdb's version includes in-frame clones alone and lacks a portion of them. The sample records millions of clones, 90% to 95% being singletons. Sequenced input: naive CD4+ T cells sorted from blood. Subset reported: CD45RA+ positively selected. The receptors stem from a man aged 18 to 29 in good health.

The J gene is TRBJ1-1, the V gene TRBV2; 8 positions agree with TRBD1. J was trimmed by 1 base and V by 4 bases; bases with no gene match: 5. Looked up from germline, CDR1 is SNHLY and CDR2 is FYNNEI. The CDR3 extends over 15 amino acids. The CDR3 loop is CASSAQGQENTEAFF. CDR3 in DNA: TGTGCCAGCAGTGCCCAGGGACAGGAGAACACTGAAGCTTTCTTT.

The rearrangement joins TRBV7-9 to TRBJ2-3; 8 positions match TRBD1. This CDR3 is built from 15 residues. V was pared by 1 base and J by 4 bases, with 4 bases of the junction left unmatched. The germline V gene encodes CDR1 SEHNR and CDR2 FQNEAQ (reference sequence). CDR3 DNA sequence: TGTGCCAGCAGCTTAGAGGACAGGGAGGCAGATACGCAGTATTTT. This sequence encodes CASSLEDREADTQYF.

The chain joins TRBV7-6 to TRBJ1-5; D is perhaps TRBD1 (5 bases). Germline V gene data show CDR1 as SGHVS and CDR2 as FNYEAQ. The V end lost 5 bases, the J end lost 2 bases, and 13 bases lay between the germline ends. The CDR3 is made up of 15 amino acids. CDR3 nucleotide sequence: TGTGCCAGCAGCCTCGTTGTGGGGGGCAATCAGCCCCAGCATTTT. This encodes CASSLVVGGNQPQHF.

DNA for the CDR3: TGCGCCAGCAGCTTGGGACTAGCGGGCGAGAATGAGCAGTTCTTC. Translated: CASSLGLAGENEQFF. V usage is TRBV5-1 and J usage is TRBJ2-1, with TRBD2 matching over 10 bases. The J segment lost 7 bases and the V segment lost 0 bases, leaving 4 bases of the junction unmatched. CDR1 and CDR2 from the germline V gene are SGHRS and YFSETQ. The CDR3 loop spans 15 amino acids.

This clone came up once. The chain employs TRBV10-3 and TRBJ2-1, with TRBD2 matching over 13 bases. This CDR3 region has 15 residues. V was clipped by 6 bases and J by 6 bases; unmatched bases: 5. CDR1 and CDR2 from the germline V gene are ENHRY and SYGVKD. CDR3 bases: TGTGCCATCAGCCAGGGACTAGCGGGAACCAATGAGCAGTTCTTC. This gives the protein CAISQGLAGTNEQFF.

The chain recombines TRBV30 with TRBJ2-5, with 9 bases fitting TRBD1. Germline CDR1 reads GTSNPN; CDR2 reads SVGIG (reference sequence). The CDR3 extends over 14 amino acids. Losses at the gene ends were 7 bases for V and 1 base for J; bases not matched to a gene: 7. DNA for the CDR3: TGTGCCTCCGGGACAGGGAGGATCCAAGAGACCCAGTACTTC. This translates into CASGTGRIQETQYF.

V and J are TRBV7-9 and TRBJ2-7; 9 nucleotides align to TRBD1. The CDR3 sequence is 16 residues long. Trimming at V came to 0 bases and at J to 0 bases, leaving 3 bases not matched to a gene. In germline, CDR1 is SEHNR, CDR2 FQNEAQ (reference sequence). The CDR3 DNA reads TGTGCCAGCAGCTTAGCGGGACAGGGAAACTCCTACGAGCAGTACTTC. Protein sequence: CASSLAGQGNSYEQYF.

This chain uses TRBV5-8 with TRBJ1-5; a possible D gene is TRBD1 (6 bases). The CDR3 is 16 residues long. CDR1 is SGHTS and CDR2 is YDEGEE in the germline V gene. Trimming removed 3 bases at V and 6 bases at J, with 19 bases between. CDR3 nucleotides: TGTGCCAGCAGCTGGGGGGGCGGCCGAGCGGTTCAGCCCCAGCATTTT. Amino acid sequence: CASSWGGGRAVQPQHF.

The J gene is TRBJ2-4, the V gene TRBV11-2; TRBD1 agrees at 7 bases. The trim removed 5 bases at V and 8 bases at J, leaving 12 bases unmatched. CDR1 is SGHAT and CDR2 is FQNNGV in the germline V gene. This CDR3 has 15 residues. The CDR3 is CASSPRVGGEDIQYF. CDR3 DNA sequence: TGTGCCAGCAGCCCCCGGGTAGGGGGCGAAGACATTCAGTACTTC.

This chain connects TRBV10-3 to TRBJ2-7, with 7 bases matching TRBD1. V was clipped by 5 bases and J by 5 bases; unmatched bases: 3. The CDR3 totals 12 residues. Germline loops: CDR1 ENHRY, CDR2 SYGVKD. CDR3 DNA: TGTGCCATCAGTTTAACAGGGGACGAGCAGTACTTC. Its translation is CAISLTGDEQYF.

This chain joins TRBV19 and TRBJ1-2; tentatively, D is TRBD1 (5 bases). The germline V and J ends were trimmed by 3 bases and 8 bases, with 13 bases remaining between them. From germline, CDR1 is LNHDA and CDR2 SQIVND (reference sequence). This CDR3 contains 13 residues. The CDR3, as DNA: TGTGCCAGTAGTATTTGGGGACGGGGAGGCTACACCTTC. Translation: CASSIWGRGGYTF.

The V call is TRBV19, the J call TRBJ2-5; D is perhaps TRBD2 (5 bases). In germline, CDR1 is LNHDA, CDR2 SQIVND (reference sequence). The V end lost 1 base, the J end lost 1 base, and 16 bases lay between the germline ends. The CDR3 is 17 residues long. CDR3 coding DNA: TGTGCCAGTAGTATAGCATCGTATGTCGGAGGCCAAGAGACCCAGTACTTC. It codes for CASSIASYVGGQETQYF.

This chain uses TRBV6-5 with TRBJ1-6, with 8 nucleotides matching TRBD1. The CDR3 has 14 residues. The J segment lost 9 bases and the V segment lost 4 bases, leaving 5 bases of the junction unmatched. Per germline, CDR1 MNHEY and CDR2 SVGAGI. Written as DNA, the CDR3 is TGTGCCAGCAGTTCCGGACAGGGTCGTTCACCCCTCCACTTT. The encoded protein is CASSSGQGRSPLHF.